Following are 23 T cell receptor beta chains from one sample sequenced in a study of T-cell memory formation after mild COVID-19. TCRdb re-analysed the 5' RACE reads in MiXCR, keeping a single row per CDR3 protein. This sample yields some 210,000 distinct CDR3 sequences, of which 10% to 13% are seen a single time; approximately 2.8% belongs to the top ten. Sequenced input: PBMCs or a T cell subset sorted from them (not recorded which). All receptors derive from a man in his late teens or twenties who had mild COVID-19 (a few samples of this study predate the infection). Cell type and time point are not known.

Ten or more counts support this clonotype. This chain connects TRBV5-4 to TRBJ2-2, with D unresolved. This CDR3 spans 15 amino acids. The germline CDR1 and CDR2 sequences are SGHNT and YYREEE (reference sequence). V lost 2 bases, J lost 0 bases, and 8 bases lay in between. In DNA form, the CDR3 reads TGTGCCAGCAGCTTTGGTTTCCCGAACACCGGGGAGCTGTTTTTT. Translated: CASSFGFPNTGELFF.

The table lists this clonotype with a few counts. The genes are TRBV5-5 and TRBJ1-5, with D unresolved. The CDR3 runs to 15 residues. Deletions cut 0 bases from V and 0 bases from J, with 7 bases between. Germline CDR1 reads SGHKS; CDR2 reads YYEKEE (reference sequence). CDR3 loop: CASSLVWGSNQPQHF. The CDR3 DNA reads as TGTGCCAGCAGCTTGGTCTGGGGTAGCAATCAGCCCCAGCATTTT.

This clonotype was seen ten or more times. The chain links TRBV12-3 or TRBV12-4 to TRBJ2-3, with 13 bases matching TRBD2. With 6 bases clipped from V and 0 bases from J, the junction kept 9 bases outside the gene matches. The CDR3 runs 18 residues. This chain's CDR3 is CASRAGTSGALSTDTQYF. The DNA for the CDR3 is TGTGCCAGCAGGGCCGGGACTAGCGGGGCCCTTAGCACAGATACGCAGTATTTT.

This clonotype was detected a few times. The chain recombines TRBV18 with TRBJ2-5, with TRBD1 matching over 7 bases. The CDR3 covers 15 residues. Per germline, CDR1 KGHSH and CDR2 LQKENI. With 1 base clipped from V and 3 bases from J, the junction kept 5 bases outside the gene matches. In DNA, the CDR3 is TGTGCCAGCTCACCACTTACAGGGGCAAAAGAGACCCAGTACTTC. Protein product: CASSPLTGAKETQYF.

This clonotype was counted between two and nine times. The chain recombines TRBV5-6 with TRBJ2-5; 8 bases line up with TRBD1. The germline gives CDR1 SGHDT, CDR2 YYEEEE. The CDR3 is 15 amino acids. The junction had 7 bases not matched to a gene; V was cut back by 3 bases and J by 3 bases. The CDR3 coding sequence is TGTGCCAGCAGCTCGTCCCTGACAGGGGAAGAGACCCAGTACTTC. Translation gives CASSSSLTGEETQYF. The entire variable domain, with the rest obtained from reference TRBV5-6 and TRBJ2-5, is as follows: DAGVTQSPTHLIKTRGQQVTLRCSPKSGHDTVSWYQQALGQGPQFIFQYYEEEERQRGNFPDRFSGHQFPNYSSELNVNALLLGDSALYLCASSSSLTGEETQYFGPGTRLLVL.

This clonotype was observed many times. The V gene is TRBV5-1, the J gene TRBJ1-1, with TRBD1 as a possible D gene (5 bases). This CDR3 spans 14 amino acids. Germline CDR1 is SGHRS and CDR2 is YFSETQ. Deletions cut 0 bases from V and 3 bases from J, with 9 bases between. Written as DNA, the CDR3 is TGCGCCAGCAGCTTGGAGGGGAAGGACACTGAAGCTTTCTTT. Translation gives CASSLEGKDTEAFF.

This clonotype was seen a handful of times. As DNA, the CDR3 is TGTGCCAGCAGTTTTTCCGCGGACGGAAACACCATATATTTT. Its protein product is CASSFSADGNTIYF. The chain carries TRBV12-3 or TRBV12-4 and TRBJ1-3, with no clear D. The ends were cut back, 3 bases at V and 4 bases at J, with 10 bases in the middle. The CDR3 contains 14 residues.

In this sample, this clonotype turned up a few times. V and J are TRBV5-1 and TRBJ1-2, with TRBD1 as a possible D gene (6 bases). The CDR3 is 15 residues long. Germline CDR1 is SGHRS and CDR2 is YFSETQ. V lost 4 bases, J lost 0 bases, and 13 bases lay in between. The CDR3 sequence: CASSPWRGANYGYTF. CDR3 nucleotide sequence: TGCGCCAGCAGCCCCTGGAGGGGGGCTAACTATGGCTACACCTTC.

This clonotype showed up just a few times. V usage is TRBV7-2 and J usage is TRBJ2-5; TRBD1 matches at 7 bases. The germline CDR1 and CDR2 sequences are SGHTA and FQGNSA. The CDR3 length is 14 residues. V lost 5 bases and J lost 2; bases outside the gene matches: 5. The CDR3 DNA reads as TGTGCCAGCAGCCCACACAGGGGACAAGAGACCCAGTACTTC. It codes for CASSPHRGQETQYF.

The CDR3 loop is CASSPRLSDEQYF. The DNA for the CDR3 is TGTGCCAGCAGCCCTAGACTGTCCGACGAGCAGTACTTC. This chain uses TRBV7-2 with TRBJ2-7; D gene ambiguous. V lost 5 bases and J lost 5, with 13 bases in between. CDR3 size: 13 residues. Looked up from germline, CDR1 is SGHTA and CDR2 is FQGNSA.

This sequence joins TRBV9 and TRBJ2-1, with D unresolved. This CDR3 has 13 residues. V lost 0 bases to trimming and J lost 5 bases, with 6 bases between them. Per germline, CDR1 SGDLS and CDR2 YYNGEE. The CDR3 DNA is TGTGCCAGCAGCGTAGGGCCCGACAATGAGCAGTTCTTC. Translation gives CASSVGPDNEQFF.

With regard to this clonotype: The DNA is left out, because the CDR3 cannot be placed on it with certainty; the CDR3 is given as TCRdb lists it. This chain joins TRBV7-2 and TRBJ2-5; the D call TRBD1 from the table was never checked on the DNA. Per the germline V gene, CDR1 is SGHTA and CDR2 is FQGNSA. The length of the CDR3 is 17 amino acids, counting both ends. The chain's CDR3 is CASSFLFQMSPQETQYF.

The rearrangement joins TRBV10-3 to TRBJ1-1; D call uncertain. V gave up 0 bases and J gave up 6 bases, with 8 bases separating them. Germline loops: CDR1 ENHRY, CDR2 SYGVKD. The CDR3 length is 13 residues. DNA for the CDR3: TGTGCCATCAGTGAGTCTCAGGTGTCTGAAGCTTTCTTT. It translates to CAISESQVSEAFF.

Ten or more counts support this clonotype. The chain combines TRBV12-3 or TRBV12-4 with TRBJ2-5, with 8 bases matching TRBD2. Germline trimming cut 3 bases from V and 3 bases from J; bases unmatched to any gene: 6. The CDR3 is made up of 15 amino acids. In DNA form, the CDR3 reads TGTGCCAGCAGTTTCTCCGGGACTAGGGAAGAGACCCAGTACTTC. Its translation: CASSFSGTREETQYF.

The V call is TRBV29-1, the J call TRBJ2-3; tentatively, D is TRBD1 (6 bases). Per germline, CDR1 SQVTM and CDR2 ANQGSEA. CDR3 size: 13 residues. V lost 1 base and J lost 5, with 10 bases in between. The DNA of the CDR3 is TGCAGCGTTGAAGCCCAGGGGCTAGATACGCAGTATTTT. Protein sequence: CSVEAQGLDTQYF.

This clonotype came up a few times. The chain employs TRBV5-1 and TRBJ2-2; D might be TRBD2 (6 bases). V shed 7 bases and J shed 1 base, with 11 bases lying between them. The V gene's germline CDR1 is SGHRS and CDR2 YFSETQ. The CDR3 runs to 14 residues. The CDR3 sequence is CASGGEVNTGELFF. As DNA, the CDR3 is TGCGCCAGCGGAGGGGAAGTGAACACCGGGGAGCTGTTTTTT.

The genes are TRBV4-3 and TRBJ1-1, with D hard to call. Trimming stripped 0 bases from V and 3 bases from J, with 11 bases between. This CDR3 comprises 15 residues. Germline V lookup: CDR1 LGHNA, CDR2 YSLEER. CDR3 nucleotide sequence: TGCGCCAGCAGCCAAGATAGCTTTGGGGACACTGAAGCTTTCTTT. It encodes CASSQDSFGDTEAFF.

There are a few counts of this clonotype. This chain joins TRBV29-1 and TRBJ1-2; tentatively, D is TRBD1 (6 bases). Germline V CDR1 and CDR2: SQVTM, ANQGSEA. The CDR3 length is 14 residues. V lost 5 bases, J lost 3 bases, and 16 bases lay in between. The CDR3 is CSVLGGKRHYGYTF. The CDR3 bases are TGCAGCGTTCTAGGGGGGAAGAGGCACTATGGCTACACCTTC.

This chain uses TRBV12-3 or TRBV12-4 with TRBJ2-7; D might be TRBD1 (6 bases). Trimming pared 1 base from V and 5 bases from J, leaving 9 bases between. The CDR3 is 13 amino acids. The CDR3 DNA reads TGTGCCAGCAGTTTAGACAGGGAGAACGAGCAGTACTTC. Translating it yields CASSLDRENEQYF.

This clonotype showed up many times. V usage is TRBV5-1 and J usage is TRBJ1-5; D uncertain. The germline V gene has CDR1 SGHRS and CDR2 YFSETQ. The CDR3 consists of 15 residues. V gave up 1 base and J gave up 3 bases, with 11 bases separating them. The CDR3 region has the DNA TGCGCCAGCAGCTTGAGCGGCAGCCTCAATCAGCCCCAGCATTTT. Its translation: CASSLSGSLNQPQHF.

V and J are TRBV29-1 and TRBJ1-1; 9 positions agree with TRBD1. The CDR3 runs 13 residues. The germline V gene encodes CDR1 SQVTM and CDR2 ANQGSEA. After removal of 6 bases from V and 4 bases from J, the junction contained 6 bases not matched to a gene. The CDR3 loop reads CSVAQGARTEAFF. The CDR3 DNA reads TGCAGCGTAGCACAGGGGGCTCGCACTGAAGCTTTCTTT.

V is TRBV7-2 and J is TRBJ2-5; 8 bases line up with TRBD2. Germline V gene lookup returns CDR1 SGHTA and CDR2 FQGNSA. The CDR3 totals 15 residues. J was trimmed by 2 bases and V by 1 base; bases with no gene match: 3. The CDR3 region has the DNA TGTGCCAGCAGCTTAGATGGGACTAGACAAGAGACCCAGTACTTC. Its translation: CASSLDGTRQETQYF. Combining the CDR3 with reference TRBV7-2 and TRBJ2-5 gives the whole variable domain GAGVSQSPSNKVTEKGKDVELRCDPISGHTALYWYRQSLGQGLEFLIYFQGNSAPDKSGLPSDRFSAERTGGSVSTLTIQRTQQEDSAVYLCASSLDGTRQETQYFGPGTRLLVL.

The rearrangement links TRBV20-1 to TRBJ2-7, with 12 bases that match TRBD2. The CDR3 is 11 amino acids. The germline V gene has CDR1 DFQATT and CDR2 SNEGSKA (reference sequence). The CDR3 loop is CRPGLAGEQYV. The DNA for the CDR3 is TGCAGGCCGGGACTAGCGGGCGAGCAGTACGTC.